This T cell receptor (beta chain) appears in the sequencing data of a study of blood T cell repertoires in COVID-19 (dated by TCRdb to about 2020). Notes on the research overall: Collaborator samples came from the United States, Italy and Spain and covered acute and convalescent phases of COVID-19. The material from the prospective study consisted of cDNA or gDNA derived from T cells, B-cell-depleted T cells, or PBMCs. Where available, HLA class I and class II types were obtained from metadata supplied by the sample provider rather than from assay-based typing. The samples were drawn from the first 160 participants of the ongoing ImmuneRACE study and from 1,254 subjects provided by 6 global collaborators. A freely available public database, intended as a resource for researchers studying the immune response to SARS-CoV-2, is where the repertoires were released. Nearly every sample came with metadata listing a de-identified subject ID, COVID-19 status, age in years and sex. Deeply sampled blood TCRbeta repertoires from subjects exposed to, actively infected with, or recovered from COVID-19 were included in the dataset. Broader findings and caveats from the paper: The quantity of clinical and demographic metadata differed by source and by participant and was supplied without curation.

V was cut back by 1 base and J by 0 bases, leaving a gap of 11 bases between them. As encoded in the germline V gene (reference sequence), CDR1 is SEHNR while CDR2 is FQNEAQ. Spanning cysteine to phenylalanine, the CDR3 consists of 16 amino acids. Just the 48-base CDR3 DNA is kept, in frame starting at base 1. This clone has a single count. What this receptor recognizes is not known. Per-nucleotide qualities are absent, and no much larger clonotype sits a single base away. Whole blood was collected in K2EDTA tubes by collaborating institutions according to the institutions' own protocols. Collaborator samples were shipped for TCRbeta analysis as frozen whole blood, isolated PBMCs, or DNA extracted from either sample type. TCRbeta CDR3 regions were amplified from genomic DNA using the immunoSEQ Assay, a bias-controlled multiplex PCR. Per the authors' processing: The number of nucleated cells in each sample was estimated by amplification of reference gene primers within the assay. To quantify the absolute abundance of each unique TCRbeta CDR3 rearrangement, sequence reads were collapsed and filtered. For each sample, productive Simpson clonality was calculated as the square root of Simpson's diversity index over productive rearrangements. This is the immuneACCESS table as TCRdb keeps it, with only in-frame sequences that have V and J called. A part of the clones is gone; compared with another copy, unresolved V genes explain less than half, and the rest is unexplained. The V and J calls and clone size are taken from that table; D and trimming were inferred from the DNA. In this sample the table shows 450,000 to 500,000 clones, around 85% of which occur a single time. Approximately 3.4% of the sample rests with the top ten.

The sequenced sample was peripheral blood. This receptor chain uses TRBV7-9 and TRBJ2-3; the D segment could be TRBD1, given 6 matching bases. This TCR was sampled from a human donor in a cohort sampled during active COVID-19. The CDR3 protein sequence reads: CASSLDRVVSTDTQYF. The DNA is as follows: TGTGCCAGCAGCTTAGACAGGGTTGTAAGCACAGATACGCAGTATTTT.